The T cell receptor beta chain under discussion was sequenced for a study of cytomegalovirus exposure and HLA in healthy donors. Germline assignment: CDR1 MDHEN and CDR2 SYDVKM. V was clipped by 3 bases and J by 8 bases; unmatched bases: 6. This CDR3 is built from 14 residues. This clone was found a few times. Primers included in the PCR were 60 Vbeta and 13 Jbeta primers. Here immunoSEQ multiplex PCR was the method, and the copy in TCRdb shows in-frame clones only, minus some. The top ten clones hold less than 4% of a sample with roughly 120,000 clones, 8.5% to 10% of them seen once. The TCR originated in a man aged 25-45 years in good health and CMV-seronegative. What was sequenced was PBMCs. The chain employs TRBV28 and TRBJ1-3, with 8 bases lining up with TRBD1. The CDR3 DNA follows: TGTGCCAGCAGTTTTGGGGGACAGGCAGACACCATATATTTT. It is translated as CASSFGGQADTIYF. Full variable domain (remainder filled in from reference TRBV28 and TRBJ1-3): DVKVTQSSRYLVKRTGEKVFLECVQDMDHENMFWYRQDPGLGLRLIYFSYDVKMKEKGDIPEGYSVSREKKERFSLILESASTNQTSMYLCASSFGGQADTIYFGEGSWLTVV.